The subject of this entry is one TCR beta chain. Its target antigen remains unknown. Per-base quality was not reported, and no clone a single base away is much larger than it. Trimming costs V 1 base and J 7 bases, and their ends lie 11 bases apart. The germline V gene provides CDR1 KGHSH and CDR2 LQKENI. Including cysteine and phenylalanine, the CDR3 has 14 amino acids. Only CDR3 DNA is held: 42 bases, read in frame from base 1. This entry is derived from a study of CD8 T cells in ankylosing spondylitis (dated by TCRdb to about 2017). As for the study more broadly: To find TCR variants linked to disease, the study profiled T cell receptor beta repertoires in ankylosing spondylitis patients and healthy donors. Peripheral blood samples were taken, and synovial fluid was additionally collected from ankylosing spondylitis patients. The full study cohort comprised some 27 ankylosing spondylitis patients and 110 or so healthy donors.

Study-level results and caveats: Some of the motif variants had been reported before in the synovial fluid and blood of reactive arthritis patients, a finding that suggests common disease-initiation mechanisms. Significant enrichment of the disease-linked clones was reported in matched synovial fluid samples from ankylosing spondylitis patients. Blood from ankylosing spondylitis patients appeared to be characterized by a TCR beta motif made up of several highly homologous amino acid variants. A CD8+ phenotype was shown by the disease-linked clones, which were found at relatively low frequencies in peripheral blood.

For sequencing, an Illumina HiSeq 2500 was employed. Quantitative 5'-RACE with molecular barcodes was the method used to prepare the TCR beta libraries. In the source study's methods: A new computational method, built on a probabilistic model of VDJ rearrangement, was used to identify disease-linked TCR variants. The raw public reads went through TCRdb reprocessing: fastp at Q25, MiXCR clone calling, in-frame beta chains kept. Here each entry gathers all rows of one CDR3 protein and keeps the most common genes and DNA. TCRdb, not the authors, supplied the V and J calls. The sample table shows roughly 470,000 distinct CDR3 sequences, and roughly 26% are seen once. Over 0.8% of the sample is in the top ten clones.

This sequence uses TRBV18 and TRBJ2-1; the D call could be TRBD1 or TRBD2, with each sharing 6 bases. This clonotype originated in a male donor with ankylosing spondylitis. The sequenced sample was blood, either unsorted or a sorted T cell fraction (not recorded which). This receptor has the CDR3 CASSPRGATNEQFF. The nucleotide sequence reads as follows: TGTGCCAGCTCACCACGGGGGGCTACTAATGAGCAGTTCTTC.